This TCR beta chain was found in a study of blood T cell repertoires in COVID-19. Sequenced by immunoSEQ multiplex PCR; TCRdb stores in-frame clones only, minus some. The data show some 380,000 clones, with about 89% seen just once and approximately 1.3% held by the top ten. Residents of about two dozen US areas, aged roughly 18 to 89 years, made up the participants. J gave up 8 bases and V 0 bases, and 7 bases lay outside the gene matches. This CDR3 spans 15 amino acids. The V gene's germline CDR1 is MNHEY and CDR2 SVGAGI. This clonotype was obtained from a man in his thirties or forties who had recovered from COVID-19. Sequencing was performed on PBMCs or T cells enriched from blood (not recorded which). The chain is built from TRBV6-5 and TRBJ1-2; 9 bases line up with TRBD1. The chain's CDR3 is CASSYSGQGTGGYTF. The CDR3 DNA is TGTGCCAGCAGTTACTCCGGACAGGGGACGGGGGGCTACACCTTC.